These 18 T cell receptor beta chains came from one sample sequenced in a study of cytomegalovirus exposure and HLA in healthy donors. Primers: 60 Vbeta forward and 13 Jbeta reverse. Using immunoSEQ multiplex PCR, the repertoire was profiled, and TCRdb retains in-frame clones only, with some absent. Of roughly 130,000 clones in the sample, around 74% were seen once. The sequencing input was PBMCs. The receptors here all came from a woman aged 50 to 60 in good health and CMV-seropositive.

The CDR3 DNA reads TGTGCCAGTCGAAAAGACAGGGGGCTCACCGGGGAGCTGTTTTTT. It specifies CASRKDRGLTGELFF. The gene calls are TRBV19 and TRBJ2-2; 10 nucleotides line up with TRBD1. V shed 8 bases, J shed 4 bases, and the junction held 7 bases outside the gene matches. The CDR3 runs 15 residues. Per the germline V gene, CDR1 is LNHDA and CDR2 is SQIVND (reference sequence).

The CDR3 DNA reads TGTGCCAGCAGCTTAACTAGCGGGAGCACAGATACGCAGTATTTT. This translates into CASSLTSGSTDTQYF. The chain carries TRBV7-9 and TRBJ2-3; 9 positions agree with TRBD2. Germline lookup yields CDR1 SEHNR and CDR2 FQNEAQ (reference sequence). The CDR3 runs 15 residues. The junction had 0 bases not matched to a gene; V was cut back by 2 bases and J by 0 bases.

This sequence joins TRBV5-1 and TRBJ2-2, with D hard to call. CDR3 length: 14 amino acids. Trimming cost V 0 bases and J 8 bases, with 11 bases left between them. Germline CDR1 reads SGHRS; CDR2 reads YFSETQ. This CDR3 is CASSLDVEAGELFF. The CDR3 DNA sequence: TGCGCCAGCAGCTTGGACGTCGAAGCTGGGGAGCTGTTTTTT.

The genes are TRBV6-5 and TRBJ1-1, with D hard to call. The CDR3 has 14 residues. Trimming cost V 0 bases and J 2 bases, with 7 bases left between them. From germline, CDR1 is MNHEY and CDR2 SVGAGI. For the CDR3, the DNA is TGTGCCAGCAGTTACTCAACACCAAACACTGAAGCTTTCTTT. This sequence encodes CASSYSTPNTEAFF.

The chain recombines TRBV4-1 with TRBJ2-3, with TRBD2 matching over 13 bases. The germline gives CDR1 MGHRA, CDR2 YSYEKL. J gave up 2 bases and V 3 bases, and 8 bases lay outside the gene matches. CDR3 size: 18 residues. CDR3 coding DNA: TGCGCCAGCAGCCATCCCTCGGGACTAGCGGGGACCACAGATACGCAGTATTTT. Its translation is CASSHPSGLAGTTDTQYF.

The chain joins TRBV11-3 to TRBJ2-2, with D unresolved. Germline CDR1 reads SGHNT; CDR2 reads YENEEA. V gave up 1 base and J gave up 8 bases, with 8 bases separating them. This CDR3 is 13 amino acids long. CDR3 bases: TGTGCCAGCAGCTTAGTGCGGCGGGGGGAGCTGTTTTTT. Translation: CASSLVRRGELFF.

This clone was seen just once. The V gene is TRBV9, the J gene TRBJ1-3, with a weak D call TRBD1 (6 bases). The CDR3 loop spans 13 amino acids. V was trimmed by 3 bases and J by 4 bases, leaving 8 bases between them. Germline V gene sequence: CDR1 SGDLS, CDR2 YYNGEE. CDR3 amino acids: CASSGQDGNTIYF. CDR3 sequence (DNA): TGTGCCAGCAGCGGACAGGACGGAAACACCATATATTTT.

This clone occurred a few times. The chain links TRBV2 to TRBJ1-2, with a possible D match to TRBD1 (6 bases). Germline V gene lookup returns CDR1 SNHLY and CDR2 FYNNEI. V was clipped by 1 base and J by 0 bases, with 15 bases between them. The CDR3 extends over 17 amino acids. In DNA, the CDR3 is TGTGCCAGCAGTGAAGTGAGACCAGGGGCAGCTAACTATGGCTACACCTTC. Protein: CASSEVRPGAANYGYTF.

This rearrangement joins TRBV23-1 to TRBJ1-3; possibly TRBD1 for D (5 bases). TRBV23-1 is placed among ORFs of uncertain function. This CDR3 has 13 amino acids. V shed 7 bases and J shed 4 bases, with 11 bases lying between them. The CDR3: CASKLGLGNTIYF. CDR3 DNA: TGCGCCAGCAAGCTGGGGCTAGGAAACACCATATATTTT.

This chain links TRBV6-6 with TRBJ2-3, with D perhaps TRBD1 (6 bases). This CDR3 contains 13 residues. Trimming removed 6 bases at V and 4 bases at J, with 11 bases between. Germline V lookup: CDR1 MNHNY, CDR2 SVGAGI (reference sequence). The DNA for the CDR3 is TGTGCCAGCAGCCCTGGGGGCCCAGATACGCAGTATTTT. Encoded protein: CASSPGGPDTQYF.

The V call is TRBV13, the J call TRBJ1-3; 7 bases align to TRBD1. With V trimmed by 4 bases and J by 6 bases, 6 bases remained unmatched. Germline V gene data show CDR1 as PRHDT and CDR2 as FYEKMQ (reference sequence). There are 14 residues in the CDR3. CDR3 in DNA: TGTGCCAGCAGCTCATCGGACAGGTTAAACACCATATATTTT. It translates to CASSSSDRLNTIYF.

CDR3 region: CASSFGGSTDTQYF. As DNA, the CDR3 is TGTGCCAGCAGCTTCGGGGGTAGCACAGATACGCAGTATTTT. The J gene is TRBJ2-3, the V gene TRBV5-4; maybe TRBD2 (6 bases). Germline V gene data show CDR1 as SGHNT and CDR2 as YYREEE (reference sequence). The germline V and J ends were trimmed by 2 bases and 0 bases, with 7 bases remaining between them. The CDR3 spans 14 residues.

J is TRBJ1-2 and V is TRBV25-1; 7 bases are a match to TRBD1. Germline lookup yields CDR1 MGHDK and CDR2 SYGVNS. The CDR3 length is 16 residues. V was clipped by 5 bases and J by 6 bases; unmatched bases: 15. The CDR3 loop reads CASSKEGRGQGDGYTF. CDR3 DNA: TGTGCCAGCAGTAAGGAGGGGAGAGGGCAGGGGGATGGCTACACCTTC.

The V gene is TRBV14, the J gene TRBJ2-7; maybe TRBD1 (6 bases). This CDR3 spans 14 amino acids. With 5 bases removed from V and 0 bases from J, the gap between germline ends came to 11 bases. Per the germline V gene, CDR1 is SGHDN and CDR2 is FVKESK. The CDR3 loop is CASSWGPSSYEQYF. The CDR3 DNA reads TGTGCCAGCAGCTGGGGGCCCAGCTCCTACGAGCAGTACTTC.

The chain carries TRBV7-2 and TRBJ2-5; no clear D. CDR1 SGHTA and CDR2 FQGNSA come from the germline V gene. The CDR3 runs 13 residues. The ends were cut back, 3 bases at V and 0 bases at J, with 5 bases in the middle. The CDR3 nucleotides read TGTGCCAGCAGCTTCCGGTACCAAGAGACCCAGTACTTC. It encodes CASSFRYQETQYF.

This chain connects TRBV5-8 to TRBJ1-6, with D possibly being TRBD1 (6 bases). The CDR3 contains 16 residues. V gave up 6 bases and J gave up 7 bases, with 20 bases separating them. Per the germline V gene, CDR1 is SGHTS and CDR2 is YDEGEE. The CDR3 reads CASTPRRGAQNSPLHF. For the CDR3, the DNA is TGTGCCAGCACCCCGCGCCGGGGGGCGCAAAATTCACCCCTCCACTTT.

This chain joins TRBV11-3 and TRBJ2-7, with 8 bases that match TRBD2. J lost 2 bases, V lost 0 bases, and 3 bases had no gene match. Germline loops: CDR1 SGHNT, CDR2 YENEEA. CDR3 size: 15 residues. CDR3 DNA: TGTGCCAGCAGCTTAGACGGGACTAGTCCCTACGAGCAGTACTTC. It yields the protein CASSLDGTSPYEQYF. The complete variable domain, with remaining parts taken from reference TRBV11-3 and TRBJ2-7, reads EAGVVQSPRYKIIEKKQPVAFWCNPISGHNTLYWYLQNLGQGPELLIRYENEEAVDDSQLPKDRFSAERLKGVDSTLKIQPAELGDSAVYLCASSLDGTSPYEQYFGPGTRLTVT.

V usage is TRBV5-1 and J usage is TRBJ2-2, with 9 bases aligning to TRBD2. Germline CDR1 reads SGHRS; CDR2 reads YFSETQ. CDR3 length: 15 amino acids. J gave up 1 base and V 6 bases, and 4 bases lay outside the gene matches. The CDR3 region is CASTALAGNTGELFF. CDR3 in DNA: TGCGCCAGCACCGCACTAGCGGGGAACACCGGGGAGCTGTTTTTT.